The rows below give T cell receptor beta chains drawn from one sample of a study of response to subunit inactivated influenza vaccine. TCRdb passed the RT-PCR reads through MiXCR, listing each CDR3 protein once. The sample consists of over 750,000 distinct CDR3 sequences, around 21% of them appearing once. This specimen was PBMCs from blood, taken 5 days after vaccination. These receptors originate from a man aged 45-60 years who received an inactivated influenza vaccine. CDR3s include the opening cysteine and the closing phenylalanine or tryptophan. A D gene is named only where the DNA matches it firmly. Rows give clone size only sometimes, using once, few, many, or a class for an expanded clone.

j_call: TRBJ1-1
clone_size: -
v_call: TRBV6-5
d_call: TRBD1
cdr3_aa: CASSYDDRGLRTEAFF
cdr3_nt: TGTGCCAGCAGTTACGATGACAGGGGTCTACGCACTGAAGCTTTCTTT

j_call: TRBJ2-3
clone_size: -
v_call: TRBV29-1
d_call: -
cdr3_aa: CSVGPDTQYF
cdr3_nt: TGCAGCGTGGGCCCAGATACGCAGTATTTT

j_call: TRBJ2-2
clone_size: -
v_call: TRBV5-1
d_call: -
cdr3_aa: CASSLVLRTQRGTGELFF
cdr3_nt: TGCGCCAGCAGCTTGGTTCTCCGGACCCAAAGAGGCACCGGGGAGCTGTTTTTT

j_call: TRBJ1-4
clone_size: few
v_call: TRBV10-3
d_call: TRBD1
cdr3_aa: CAISGDRFNEKLFF
cdr3_nt: TGTGCCATCAGTGGGGACAGATTTAATGAAAAACTGTTTTTT

j_call: TRBJ2-1
clone_size: -
v_call: TRBV30
d_call: TRBD2
cdr3_aa: CAARTSGSSYNEQFF
cdr3_nt: TGTGCCGCCCGGACTAGCGGGAGCTCCTACAATGAGCAGTTCTTC

j_call: TRBJ2-7
clone_size: -
v_call: TRBV11-2
d_call: -
cdr3_aa: CASSPLAGGPYEQYF
cdr3_nt: TGTGCCAGCAGCCCCTTGGCGGGCGGACCCTACGAGCAGTACTTC

j_call: TRBJ2-2
clone_size: few
v_call: TRBV20-1
d_call: -
cdr3_aa: CSARGGTNTGELFF
cdr3_nt: TGCAGTGCTAGAGGAGGGACGAACACCGGGGAGCTGTTTTTT

j_call: TRBJ2-5
clone_size: -
v_call: TRBV6-2/TRBV6-3
d_call: -
cdr3_aa: CASSFQAVETQYF
cdr3_nt: TGTGCCAGCAGTTTTCAAGCTGTAGAGACCCAGTACTTC

j_call: TRBJ2-1
clone_size: -
v_call: TRBV7-9
d_call: TRBD2
cdr3_aa: CASSLTGLAGAEQFF
cdr3_nt: TGTGCCAGCAGCCTGACGGGACTAGCGGGAGCCGAGCAGTTCTTC

j_call: TRBJ2-1
clone_size: -
v_call: TRBV11-2
d_call: -
cdr3_aa: CASSPGFGFSSYNEQFF
cdr3_nt: TGTGCCAGCAGCCCGGGTTTTGGGTTTAGCTCCTACAATGAGCAGTTCTTC

j_call: TRBJ1-2
clone_size: -
v_call: TRBV12-3/TRBV12-4
d_call: -
cdr3_aa: CASSSGVVYGYTF
cdr3_nt: TGTGCCAGCAGTTCAGGGGTGGTCTATGGCTACACCTTC

j_call: TRBJ2-1
clone_size: -
v_call: TRBV20-1
d_call: TRBD2
cdr3_aa: CSAPRGTSGNNEQFF
cdr3_nt: TGCAGTGCTCCGAGAGGGACTAGCGGGAACAATGAGCAGTTCTTC

j_call: TRBJ2-6
clone_size: -
v_call: TRBV5-1
d_call: -
cdr3_aa: CASSPGEVLSSGANVLTF
cdr3_nt: TGCGCCAGCAGCCCTGGGGAGGTTTTGTCATCGGGGGCCAACGTCCTGACTTTC

j_call: TRBJ1-5
clone_size: -
v_call: TRBV4-2
d_call: -
cdr3_aa: CASSQDGAVRQPQHF
cdr3_nt: TGTGCCAGCAGCCAAGATGGGGCAGTGCGTCAGCCCCAGCATTTT

j_call: TRBJ1-3
clone_size: few
v_call: TRBV7-9
d_call: -
cdr3_aa: CASGTGTGNTIYF
cdr3_nt: TGTGCCAGCGGCACAGGGACTGGAAACACCATATATTTT

j_call: TRBJ2-7
clone_size: -
v_call: TRBV20-1
d_call: TRBD1
cdr3_aa: CSARDRLRGLREQYF
cdr3_nt: TGCAGTGCTAGAGATCGGCTCAGGGGGTTGCGGGAGCAGTACTTC

j_call: TRBJ1-5
clone_size: few
v_call: TRBV12-3/TRBV12-4
d_call: TRBD1
cdr3_aa: CASSLTTGASNQPQHF
cdr3_nt: TGTGCCAGCAGTTTAACGACAGGGGCTAGCAATCAGCCCCAGCATTTT

j_call: TRBJ2-1
clone_size: few
v_call: TRBV6-2/TRBV6-3
d_call: TRBD1
cdr3_aa: CASREPGTGSPEQFF
cdr3_nt: TGTGCCAGCAGGGAGCCCGGGACAGGGAGCCCTGAGCAGTTCTTC

j_call: TRBJ2-3
clone_size: few
v_call: TRBV10-3
d_call: -
cdr3_aa: CAISEDVDTQYF
cdr3_nt: TGTGCCATCAGTGAGGATGTTGATACGCAGTATTTT

j_call: TRBJ2-3
clone_size: few
v_call: TRBV28
d_call: -
cdr3_aa: CASSLNPTGADTQYF
cdr3_nt: TGTGCCAGCAGTCTAAACCCCACTGGGGCAGATACGCAGTATTTT

j_call: TRBJ2-7
clone_size: -
v_call: TRBV2
d_call: TRBD2
cdr3_aa: CASKDYKAGGPLAEQYF
cdr3_nt: TGTGCCAGCAAGGACTACAAAGCGGGAGGGCCACTCGCCGAGCAGTACTTC

j_call: TRBJ2-1
clone_size: few
v_call: TRBV20-1
d_call: TRBD1
cdr3_aa: CSAYRGVEQFF
cdr3_nt: TGCAGTGCTTACAGGGGGGTCGAGCAGTTCTTC

j_call: TRBJ2-7
clone_size: -
v_call: TRBV11-3
d_call: -
cdr3_aa: CASSPGGRTEQYF
cdr3_nt: TGTGCCAGCAGCCCCGGGGGCAGGACAGAGCAGTACTTC

j_call: TRBJ2-7
clone_size: -
v_call: TRBV12-3/TRBV12-4
d_call: -
cdr3_aa: CASSTHRGGAYEQYF
cdr3_nt: TGTGCCAGCAGCACCCATCGGGGCGGGGCCTACGAGCAGTACTTC

j_call: TRBJ2-1
clone_size: few
v_call: TRBV6-1
d_call: TRBD2
cdr3_aa: CASSKTGGGNEQFF
cdr3_nt: TGTGCCAGCAGTAAAACGGGGGGAGGCAATGAGCAGTTCTTC

j_call: TRBJ2-7
clone_size: -
v_call: TRBV4-3
d_call: TRBD2
cdr3_aa: CASSQGGRRHEQYF
cdr3_nt: TGCGCCAGCAGCCAAGGCGGGAGGAGGCACGAGCAGTACTTC

j_call: TRBJ2-3
clone_size: -
v_call: TRBV3-1
d_call: TRBD1
cdr3_aa: CASSQDWTGVSDTQYF
cdr3_nt: TGTGCCAGCAGCCAAGATTGGACAGGGGTGTCGGATACGCAGTATTTT

j_call: TRBJ1-2
clone_size: many
v_call: TRBV12-3/TRBV12-4
d_call: -
cdr3_aa: CASSSRGPVRGYTF
cdr3_nt: TGTGCCAGCAGTTCACGGGGCCCAGTAAGAGGCTACACCTTC

j_call: TRBJ2-7
clone_size: few
v_call: TRBV6-5
d_call: TRBD1
cdr3_aa: CASSSSARDSYEQYF
cdr3_nt: TGTGCCAGCAGTTCCTCCGCCCGGGACAGCTACGAGCAGTACTTC

j_call: TRBJ2-3
clone_size: -
v_call: TRBV18
d_call: -
cdr3_aa: CASSRRGRTDTQYF
cdr3_nt: TGTGCCAGCTCACGCCGGGGGCGCACAGATACGCAGTATTTT

j_call: TRBJ2-6
clone_size: -
v_call: TRBV5-6
d_call: -
cdr3_aa: CAISGKQGSGANVLTF
cdr3_nt: TGTGCCATCAGCGGAAAACAGGGCTCTGGGGCCAACGTCCTGACTTTC

j_call: TRBJ2-1
clone_size: -
v_call: TRBV11-2
d_call: -
cdr3_aa: CASSPRGRRSYNEQFF
cdr3_nt: TGTGCCAGCAGCCCGCGGGGGCGGCGCTCCTACAATGAGCAGTTCTTC

j_call: TRBJ1-1
clone_size: few
v_call: TRBV28
d_call: -
cdr3_aa: CASRPQGNTEAFF
cdr3_nt: TGTGCCAGCAGACCACAGGGGAACACTGAAGCTTTCTTT